The 6 T cell receptor beta chains presented below share a single source sample, sequenced in a study of cytomegalovirus exposure and HLA in healthy donors. 13 Jbeta primers and 60 Vbeta primers were used for the PCR. TCRdb's table, derived via immunoSEQ multiplex PCR, lists solely in-frame clones and lacks some. Among roughly 150,000 clones listed, approximately 84% were seen once. Material: PBMCs. The receptors derive from a man aged 50 or older in good health and CMV-seropositive.

The chain recombines TRBV7-6 with TRBJ2-7, with TRBD2 identical over 11 bases. This CDR3 contains 14 residues. The trim removed 5 bases at V and 6 bases at J, leaving 6 bases unmatched. The V gene's germline CDR1 is SGHVS and CDR2 FNYEAQ. As DNA, the CDR3 is TGTGCCAGCAGCCTTAGCGGGAGGGTGAGCGAGCAGTACTTC. Translating it yields CASSLSGRVSEQYF.

The CDR3 DNA sequence: TGTGCCAGTAGTATTAAAGGTGGGACAGGGTACCACGAGCAGTACTTC. It yields the protein CASSIKGGTGYHEQYF. The chain uses TRBV19 and TRBJ2-7; 9 bases are shared with TRBD1. The ends lost 3 bases at V and 5 bases at J; junction bases unmatched: 11. Looked up from germline, CDR1 is LNHDA and CDR2 is SQIVND (reference sequence). The CDR3 runs to 16 residues.

This clone has only one observation. V gene TRBV4-1 combines with J gene TRBJ1-2; D remains ambiguous. There are 12 residues in the CDR3. From germline, CDR1 is MGHRA and CDR2 YSYEKL. Trimming took 0 bases from V and 12 from J, leaving 11 bases between them. The CDR3 spells CASSQDSVFHTF. CDR3 DNA: TGCGCCAGCAGCCAAGATTCAGTCTTTCACACCTTC.

This chain uses TRBV6-6 with TRBJ1-2; 8 bases align to TRBD1. The CDR3 covers 16 residues. Trimming at V came to 0 bases and at J to 7 bases, leaving 10 bases not matched to a gene. Germline CDR1 and CDR2: MNHNY and SVGAGI (reference sequence). The CDR3 is CASSYSGQGALGGYTF. DNA for the CDR3: TGTGCCAGCAGTTACTCGGGGCAGGGGGCGCTGGGTGGCTACACCTTC.

CDR3 DNA sequence: TGTGCCAGCAGCATCAGCGGGAGGGCCCGGGCAGATACGCAGTATTTT. Amino acids: CASSISGRARADTQYF. The chain recombines TRBV27 with TRBJ2-3; 10 bases map to TRBD2. Germline CDR1 reads MNHEY; CDR2 reads SMNVEV (reference sequence). The CDR3 covers 16 residues. J lost 4 bases, V lost 6 bases, and 10 bases had no gene match.

The V and J genes are TRBV15 and TRBJ2-7; TRBD1 agrees at 7 bases. The CDR3 extends over 13 amino acids. J lost 12 bases, V lost 0 bases, and 8 bases had no gene match. Per germline, CDR1 LNHNV and CDR2 YYDKDF (reference sequence). The CDR3 loop reads CATSREGQRLLYF. CDR3 in DNA: TGTGCCACCAGCAGAGAGGGACAGCGCTTACTGTACTTC.